This TCR beta chain was recovered during a study of blood T cell repertoires in COVID-19. Study context: Acute and convalescent COVID-19 samples came from the United States, Italy and Spain. T cells, B-cell-depleted T cells, or PBMCs provided the cDNA or gDNA that served as material.

V lost 0 bases, J lost 3 bases, and 7 bases lay in between. The CDR3 is 14 residues long. In germline, CDR1 is SGDLS, CDR2 YYNGEE. The protocol was immunoSEQ multiplex PCR, while the TCRdb copy is restricted to in-frame clones and leaves out a portion. The sample includes roughly 250,000 clones, roughly 86% of them seen just once. Comment on this clone: The sample holds other DNA sequences that translate to the same CDR3.

The chain has TRBV9 and TRBJ1-3; D gene uncertain. Sequenced sample: peripheral blood. The sequence was collected from a man aged 50 or older with acute or convalescent COVID-19. CDR3 protein: CASSVGGFGNTIYF. The CDR3 nucleotides read TGTGCCAGCAGCGTAGGAGGTTTTGGAAACACCATATATTTT.